There are a few counts of the clone carrying this TCR beta chain. TCRdb used MiXCR to reprocess the 5' RACE reads, holding one entry per CDR3 protein. The sample shows 200,000 to 250,000 distinct CDR3 sequences, less than 3.5% of them seen only once. The sample is drawn from a study of T cells after yellow fever vaccination. In germline, CDR1 is DFQATT, CDR2 SNEGSKA (reference sequence). V gave up 5 bases and J gave up 0 bases; unmatched junction bases: 3. This CDR3 is built from 13 residues. The V gene is TRBV20-1, the J gene TRBJ1-1; 7 bases agree with TRBD1. The sequences come from CD4+ T cells sorted from PBMCs, collected 10 days after the yellow fever booster vaccination. This sequence originates from a man between 18 and 35 years old who received the YFV17D yellow fever vaccine. CDR3 in amino acids: CSARQGLNTEAFF. DNA of the CDR3: TGCAGTGCTCGACAGGGATTGAACACTGAAGCTTTCTTT.